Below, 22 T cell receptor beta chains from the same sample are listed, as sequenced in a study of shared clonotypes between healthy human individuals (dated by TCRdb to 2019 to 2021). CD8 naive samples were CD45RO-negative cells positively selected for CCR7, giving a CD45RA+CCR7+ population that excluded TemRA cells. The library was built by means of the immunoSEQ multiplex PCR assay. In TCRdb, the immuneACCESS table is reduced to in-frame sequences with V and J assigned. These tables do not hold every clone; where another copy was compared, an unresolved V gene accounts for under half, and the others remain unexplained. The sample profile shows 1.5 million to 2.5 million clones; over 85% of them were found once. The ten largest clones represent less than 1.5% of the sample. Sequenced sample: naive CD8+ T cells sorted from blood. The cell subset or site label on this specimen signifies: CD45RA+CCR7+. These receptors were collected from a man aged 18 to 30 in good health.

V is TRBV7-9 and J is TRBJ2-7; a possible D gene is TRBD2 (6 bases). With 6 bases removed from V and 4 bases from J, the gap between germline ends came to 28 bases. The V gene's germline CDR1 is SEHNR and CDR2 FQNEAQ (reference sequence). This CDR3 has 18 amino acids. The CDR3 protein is CASSQELLAGSPNYEQYF. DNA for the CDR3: TGTGCCAGCAGTCAAGAATTGCTGGCGGGAAGCCCTAATTACGAGCAGTACTTC.

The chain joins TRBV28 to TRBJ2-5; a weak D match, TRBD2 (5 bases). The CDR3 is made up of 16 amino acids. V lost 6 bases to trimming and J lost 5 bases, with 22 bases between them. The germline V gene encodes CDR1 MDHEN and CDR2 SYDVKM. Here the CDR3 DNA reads TGTGCCAGCAGCCCCCCGGGCAAGCCGGGGTTGGAGACCCAGTACTTC. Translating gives CASSPPGKPGLETQYF.

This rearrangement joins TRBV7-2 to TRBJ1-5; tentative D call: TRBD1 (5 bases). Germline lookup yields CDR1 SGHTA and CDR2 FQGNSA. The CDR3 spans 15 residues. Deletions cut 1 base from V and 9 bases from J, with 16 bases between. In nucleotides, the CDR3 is TGTGCCAGCAGCTTAGAAAGGGCGGGGGGGTGGCCCCAGCATTTT. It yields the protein CASSLERAGGWPQHF.

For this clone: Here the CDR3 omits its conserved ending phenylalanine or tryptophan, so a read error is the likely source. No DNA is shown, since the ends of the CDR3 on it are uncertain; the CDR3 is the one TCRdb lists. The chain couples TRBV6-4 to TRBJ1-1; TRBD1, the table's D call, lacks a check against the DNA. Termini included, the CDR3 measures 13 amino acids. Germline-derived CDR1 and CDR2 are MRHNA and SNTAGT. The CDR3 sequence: CASKNIPGQSLFR.

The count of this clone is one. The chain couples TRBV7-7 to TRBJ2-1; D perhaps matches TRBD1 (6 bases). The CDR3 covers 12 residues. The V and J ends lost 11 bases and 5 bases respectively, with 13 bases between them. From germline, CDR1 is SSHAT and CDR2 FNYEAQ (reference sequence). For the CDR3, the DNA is TGTGCCGCAGCTGGGGGCCACAATGAGCAGTTCTTC. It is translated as CAAAGGHNEQFF. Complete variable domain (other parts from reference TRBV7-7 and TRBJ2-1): GAGVSQSPRYKVTKRGQDVTLRCDPISSHATLYWYQQALGQGPEFLTYFNYEAQPDKSGLPSDRFSAERPEGSISTLTIQRTEQRDSAMYRCAAAGGHNEQFFGPGTRLTVL.

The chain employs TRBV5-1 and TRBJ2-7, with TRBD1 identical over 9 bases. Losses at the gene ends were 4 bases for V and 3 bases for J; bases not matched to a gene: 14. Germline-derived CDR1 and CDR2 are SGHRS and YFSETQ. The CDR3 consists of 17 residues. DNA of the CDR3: TGCGCCAGCAGCGACACCGGGACAGGGTTTGGATTCTACGAGCAGTACTTC. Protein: CASSDTGTGFGFYEQYF. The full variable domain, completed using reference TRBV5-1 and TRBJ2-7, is KAGVTQTPRYLIKTRGQQVTLSCSPISGHRSVSWYQQTPGQGLQFLFEYFSETQRNKGNFPGRFSGRQFSNSRSEMNVSTLELGDSALYLCASSDTGTGFGFYEQYFGPGTRLTVT.

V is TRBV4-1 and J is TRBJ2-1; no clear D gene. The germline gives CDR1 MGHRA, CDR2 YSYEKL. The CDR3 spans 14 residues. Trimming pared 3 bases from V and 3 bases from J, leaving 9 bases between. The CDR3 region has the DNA TGCGCCAGCAGCCATCGACTCGACTACAATGAGCAGTTCTTC. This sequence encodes CASSHRLDYNEQFF.

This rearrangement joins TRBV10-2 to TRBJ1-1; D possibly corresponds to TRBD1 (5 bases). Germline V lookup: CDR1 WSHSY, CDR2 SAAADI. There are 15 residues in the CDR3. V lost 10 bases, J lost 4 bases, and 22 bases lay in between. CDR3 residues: CANDARQPRTTEAFF. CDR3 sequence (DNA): TGCGCCAACGACGCAAGACAGCCACGAACCACTGAAGCTTTCTTT.

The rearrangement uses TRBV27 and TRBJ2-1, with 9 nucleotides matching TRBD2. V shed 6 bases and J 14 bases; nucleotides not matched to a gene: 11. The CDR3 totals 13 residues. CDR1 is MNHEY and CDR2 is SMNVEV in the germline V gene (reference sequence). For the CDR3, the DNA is TGTGCCAGCAGCCTGTTACCGGGACTAGCTGAGTTCTTC. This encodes CASSLLPGLAEFF.

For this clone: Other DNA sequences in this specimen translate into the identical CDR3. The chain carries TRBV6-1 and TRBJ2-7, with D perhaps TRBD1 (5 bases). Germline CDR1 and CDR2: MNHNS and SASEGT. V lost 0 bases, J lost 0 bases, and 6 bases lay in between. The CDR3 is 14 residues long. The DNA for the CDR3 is TGTGCCAGCAGTGAAGCAGGGGCCTCCTACGAGCAGTACTTC. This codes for CASSEAGASYEQYF.

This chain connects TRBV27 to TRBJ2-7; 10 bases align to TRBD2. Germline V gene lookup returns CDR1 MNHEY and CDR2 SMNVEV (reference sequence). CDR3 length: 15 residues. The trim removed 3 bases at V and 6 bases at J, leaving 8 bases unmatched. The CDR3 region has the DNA TGTGCCAGCAGTTTGTGGAGCGGGGGGGCAGGCGAGCAGTACTTC. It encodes CASSLWSGGAGEQYF.

The CDR3 DNA sequence: TGTGCCAGCAGTTCTAGTCACACCGGGGAGCTGTTTTTT. Protein product: CASSSSHTGELFF. The genes are TRBV6-6 and TRBJ2-2; the D is unclear. The length of the CDR3 is 13 residues. Germline CDR1 is MNHNY and CDR2 is SVGAGI (reference sequence). Trimming cost V 4 bases and J 3 bases, with 6 bases left between them.

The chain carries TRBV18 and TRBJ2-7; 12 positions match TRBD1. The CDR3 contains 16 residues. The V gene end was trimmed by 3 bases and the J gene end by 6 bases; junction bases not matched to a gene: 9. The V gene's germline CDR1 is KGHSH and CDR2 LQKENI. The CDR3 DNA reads TGTGCCAGCTCACCTCAGCCGGGACAGGGGGCGTTCGAGCAGTACTTC. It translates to CASSPQPGQGAFEQYF.

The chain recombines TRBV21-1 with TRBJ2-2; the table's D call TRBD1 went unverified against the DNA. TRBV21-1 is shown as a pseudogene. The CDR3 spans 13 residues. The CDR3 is CASKDTGPVGLFF. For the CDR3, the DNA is TGTGCCAGCAAAGACACAGGGCCGGTGGGGCTGTTTTTT.

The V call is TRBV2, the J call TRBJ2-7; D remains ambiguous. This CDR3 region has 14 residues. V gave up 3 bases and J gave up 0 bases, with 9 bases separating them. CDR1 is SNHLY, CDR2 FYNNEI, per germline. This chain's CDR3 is CASSERLTSYEQYF. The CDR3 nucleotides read TGTGCCAGCAGTGAGCGGCTTACCTCCTACGAGCAGTACTTC.

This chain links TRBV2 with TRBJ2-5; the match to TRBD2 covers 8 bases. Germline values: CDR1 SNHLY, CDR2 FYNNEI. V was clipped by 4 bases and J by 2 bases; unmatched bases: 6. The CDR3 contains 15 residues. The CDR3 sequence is CASSGALAGQETQYF. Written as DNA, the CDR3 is TGTGCCAGCAGTGGCGCATTAGCGGGGCAAGAGACCCAGTACTTC.

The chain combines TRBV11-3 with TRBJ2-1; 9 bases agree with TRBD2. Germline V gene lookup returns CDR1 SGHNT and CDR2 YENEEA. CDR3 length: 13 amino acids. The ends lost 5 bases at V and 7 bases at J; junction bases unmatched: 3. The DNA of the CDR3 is TGTGCCAGCAGCCAGACTAGCGGTAATGAGCAGTTCTTC. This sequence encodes CASSQTSGNEQFF.

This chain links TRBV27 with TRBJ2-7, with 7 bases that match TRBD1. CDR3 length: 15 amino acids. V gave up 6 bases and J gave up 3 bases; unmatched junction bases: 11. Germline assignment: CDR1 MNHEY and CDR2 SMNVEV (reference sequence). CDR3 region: CASSWETGPGYEQYF. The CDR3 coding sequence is TGTGCCAGCAGCTGGGAGACAGGGCCGGGCTACGAGCAGTACTTC.

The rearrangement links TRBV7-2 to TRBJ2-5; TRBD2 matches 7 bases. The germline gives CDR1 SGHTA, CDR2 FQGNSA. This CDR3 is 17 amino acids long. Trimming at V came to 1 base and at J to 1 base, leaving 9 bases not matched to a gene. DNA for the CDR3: TGTGCCAGCAGCTTAGGCGGGGGTTCGAGGGCCCAAGAGACCCAGTACTTC. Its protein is CASSLGGGSRAQETQYF. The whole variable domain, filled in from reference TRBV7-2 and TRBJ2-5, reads GAGVSQSPSNKVTEKGKDVELRCDPISGHTALYWYRQSLGQGLEFLIYFQGNSAPDKSGLPSDRFSAERTGGSVSTLTIQRTQQEDSAVYLCASSLGGGSRAQETQYFGPGTRLLVL.

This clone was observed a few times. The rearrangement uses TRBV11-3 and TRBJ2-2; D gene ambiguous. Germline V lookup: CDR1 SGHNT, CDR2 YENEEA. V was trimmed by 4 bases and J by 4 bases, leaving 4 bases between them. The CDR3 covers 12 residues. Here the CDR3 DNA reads TGTGCCAGCAGCTACAGCACCGGGGAGCTGTTTTTT. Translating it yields CASSYSTGELFF.

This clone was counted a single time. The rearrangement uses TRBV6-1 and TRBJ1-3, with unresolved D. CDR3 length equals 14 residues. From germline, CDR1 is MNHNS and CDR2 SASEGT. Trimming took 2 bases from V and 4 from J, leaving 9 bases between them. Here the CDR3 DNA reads TGTGCCAGCAGTGAATGGAAATTCGGAAACACCATATATTTT. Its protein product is CASSEWKFGNTIYF.

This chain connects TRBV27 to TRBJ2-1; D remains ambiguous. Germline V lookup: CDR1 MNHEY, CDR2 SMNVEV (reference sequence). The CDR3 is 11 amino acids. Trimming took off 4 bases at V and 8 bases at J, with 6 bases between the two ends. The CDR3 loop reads CASSSYHEQFF. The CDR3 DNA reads TGTGCCAGCAGTTCCTATCATGAGCAGTTCTTC.